This T cell receptor beta chain was identified in a study of a mutant IDH1 vaccine in newly diagnosed glioma. Study background: There were roughly 60% males and around 38% females among treated patients, whose mean age was approximately 44 years. Participants attended visit V12, the safety follow-up, at week 35, and then attended visit V13 at week 47. Study observations and caveats: The occurrence of vaccine-induced immune responses was seen in around 94% of patients.

TCRdb keeps only in-frame clones here, not all; method: immunoSEQ multiplex PCR. The profile shows 24,000 or so clones, approximately 88% of them singletons. V was trimmed by 0 bases and J by 8 bases, leaving 6 bases between them. There are 12 residues in the CDR3. Germline V gene lookup returns CDR1 MRHNA and CDR2 SNTAGT. To note about this clone: Antigen: not known.

Indicated time point: week 47, end of study. Vaccinated patients received 300 ug of mutant IDH1 20-mer peptide per dose, with topical imiquimod. The patients received vaccinations eight times, in weeks 1, 3, 5, 7, 11, 15, 19 and 23. This specimen consisted of PBMCs, obtained from a glioma patient whose treatment included an IDH1 peptide vaccine. The genes are TRBV6-4 and TRBJ2-3; possibly TRBD2 for D (5 bases). The source of this sequence is a man in his forties or fifties with glioma. CDR3 in DNA: TGTGCCAGCAGTGACTCCGGGGTTACGCAGTATTTT. It translates to CASSDSGVTQYF.